The 8 T cell receptor beta chains listed next were all sequenced from one sample in a study of T-cell memory formation after mild COVID-19. One entry per CDR3 protein, called by TCRdb with MiXCR from the 5' RACE reads. The sample shows 190,000 or so distinct CDR3 sequences, 20% to 25% of them seen only once. The sequencing sample was made of PBMCs or a T cell subset sorted from them (not recorded which). The receptors were gathered from an adult woman who had mild COVID-19 (a few samples of this study predate the infection). Cell type and time point are not known.

This sequence joins TRBV3-1 and TRBJ2-1; D gene uncertain. The length of the CDR3 is 14 residues. In germline, CDR1 is LGHDT, CDR2 YNNKEL (reference sequence). Trimming pared 5 bases from V and 5 bases from J, leaving 13 bases between. In DNA form, the CDR3 reads TGTGCCAGCAGCATACGGCTTGGGGACAATGAGCAGTTCTTC. Translating it yields CASSIRLGDNEQFF.

A single count supports this clonotype. V usage is TRBV4-1 and J usage is TRBJ1-4; the D is unclear. This CDR3 has 16 amino acids. With 4 bases removed from V and 0 bases from J, the gap between germline ends came to 12 bases. CDR1 is MGHRA and CDR2 is YSYEKL in the germline V gene. Here the CDR3 reads CASSRATPATNEKLFF. CDR3 sequence (DNA): TGCGCCAGCAGCCGGGCTACTCCTGCAACTAATGAAAAACTGTTTTTT.

This chain joins TRBV7-9 and TRBJ2-7; a weak D match, TRBD1 (5 bases). Between the trimmed V and J ends, which lost 4 bases and 2 bases, there was a span of 9 bases. CDR1 and CDR2 from the germline V gene are SEHNR and FQNEAQ (reference sequence). CDR3 length: 13 amino acids. CDR3 DNA: TGTGCCAGCAGCTCCGGACAACCCTACGAGCAGTACTTC. It encodes CASSSGQPYEQYF.

This clonotype was counted only a few times. This chain joins TRBV24-1 and TRBJ2-2, with D possibly TRBD2 on 6 matching bases. The CDR3 is 13 amino acids. Trimming left V 7 bases short and J 4 bases short, with 9 bases between. The germline gives CDR1 KGHDR, CDR2 SFDVKD. The CDR3 reads CATRGGTTGELFF. CDR3 DNA sequence: TGTGCCACCAGGGGCGGGACCACCGGGGAGCTGTTTTTT.

This clonotype was observed a handful of times. The genes are TRBV4-3 and TRBJ1-4; 9 bases agree with TRBD1. Trimming at V came to 4 bases and at J to 2 bases, leaving 5 bases not matched to a gene. Looked up from germline, CDR1 is LGHNA and CDR2 is YSLEER. This CDR3 comprises 16 residues. This CDR3 is CASSRAGTGTNEKLFF. CDR3 nucleotide sequence: TGCGCCAGCAGCCGCGCCGGGACAGGGACTAATGAAAAACTGTTTTTT.

This clonotype occurred many times. J is TRBJ2-1 and V is TRBV11-2, with TRBD2 identical over 10 bases. Germline V gives CDR1 SGHAT, CDR2 FQNNGV. The CDR3 sequence is 15 residues long. V lost 5 bases, J lost 4 bases, and 5 bases stayed unmatched. CDR3 in DNA: TGTGCCAGCAGCCAGACTAGCGGGCCGTACAATGAGCAGTTCTTC. Its translation: CASSQTSGPYNEQFF.

This clonotype was detected a few times. The chain is built from TRBV20-1 and TRBJ2-7, with D unresolved. The CDR3 has 12 residues. V lost 6 bases to trimming and J lost 5 bases, with 14 bases between them. CDR1 is DFQATT, CDR2 SNEGSKA, per germline (reference sequence). The CDR3: CSASQVRHEQYF. CDR3 bases: TGCAGTGCGTCGCAGGTGAGGCACGAGCAGTACTTC.

J is TRBJ2-7 and V is TRBV5-1, with D possibly TRBD1 on 5 matching bases. The CDR3 runs to 14 residues. The V end lost 0 bases, the J end lost 4 bases, and 11 bases lay between the germline ends. Germline assignment: CDR1 SGHRS and CDR2 YFSETQ. The CDR3 sequence: CASSLAGMGYEQYF. The CDR3 coding sequence is TGCGCCAGCAGCTTGGCAGGGATGGGTTACGAGCAGTACTTC.